A selection of T cell receptor beta chains follows, all from one sample in a study of T-cell reconstitution after alpha-beta-depleted transplantation in children. TCRdb passed the PCR reads through MiXCR, listing each CDR3 protein once. The sample contains 200,000 to 250,000 distinct CDR3 sequences, 9.7% of which appear only once. This sample comprised PBMCs from the stem cell graft donor, obtained from the stem cell graft. The receptors were gathered from a human donor who donated a stem cell graft to a child with SCID. CDR3s include the opening cysteine and the closing phenylalanine or tryptophan. D genes are given only for firm matches. The listing skips clone size in some rows; elsewhere it reads once, few, many or a size class.

many TRBJ1-1 TRBV29-1 . TGCAGCGTAAGGTACAGGACGAACACTGAAGCTTTCTTT CSVRYRTNTEAFF
. TRBJ2-7 TRBV7-9 . TGTGCCAGCAGCCAAGGAGGAGGGAGTTCCTACGAGCAGTACTTC CASSQGGGSSYEQYF
many TRBJ2-2 TRBV7-9 TRBD1 TGTGCCAGCAGCTTCCAGGGGGCGGTCGGGGAGCTGTTTTTT CASSFQGAVGELFF
many TRBJ2-7 TRBV5-1 . TGCGCCAGCAGCTTGGGGGACGCTTCCTACGAGCAGTACTTC CASSLGDASYEQYF
many TRBJ1-5 TRBV12-3/TRBV12-4 . TGTGCCAGCAGTTTATTGGCAGAAACCCAGCCCCAGCATTTT CASSLLAETQPQHF
many TRBJ2-3 TRBV10-3 . TGTGCCATCTCGAAGGGAGGGGGTACGCAGTATTTT CAISKGGGTQYF
many TRBJ2-3 TRBV11-2 . TGTGCCAGCAGCTCCTACCACAGTTGGTCCCTAAGCACAGATACGCAGTATTTT CASSSYHSWSLSTDTQYF
many TRBJ2-5 TRBV29-1 . TGCAGCGTCGATTTAGCGTCGGAGACCCAGTACTTC CSVDLASETQYF
many TRBJ1-6 TRBV12-3/TRBV12-4 . TGTGCCAGCAGTTCGGGGGACGCTAGCTCACCCCTCCACTTT CASSSGDASSPLHF
many TRBJ2-3 TRBV5-1 TRBD2 TGCGCCAGCAGCTATACTAGCGGGGGCACAGATACGCAGTATTTT CASSYTSGGTDTQYF
many TRBJ2-7 TRBV10-3 TRBD2 TGTGCCATCAGGGAGACTAGCGGGGGGCCTAGCTCCTACGAGCAGTACTTC CAIRETSGGPSSYEQYF
many TRBJ2-5 TRBV5-1 . TGCGCCAGCAGCTTTAGAGGGAGCCGGGAGACCCAGTACTTC CASSFRGSRETQYF
few TRBJ2-7 TRBV12-3/TRBV12-4 TRBD2 TGTGCCAGCAGCCCCGGGGTAGCGGGCCCTTACGAGCAGTACTTC CASSPGVAGPYEQYF
many TRBJ2-5 TRBV12-3/TRBV12-4 . TGTGCCACCCGAACTAGACGGTCAGAGACCCAGTACTTC CATRTRRSETQYF
many TRBJ1-6 TRBV5-1 . TGCGCCAGCAGCTTATGGCAGGGTAATTCACCCCTCCACTTT CASSLWQGNSPLHF
. TRBJ1-1 TRBV20-1 . TGCAGTGCCATTCGGGTGAACACTGAAGCTTTCTTT CSAIRVNTEAFF
many TRBJ1-1 TRBV6-5 TRBD1 TGTGCCAGCAGTTACTGGCCTATACAGGGGATTACTGAAGCTTTCTTT CASSYWPIQGITEAFF
many TRBJ1-2 TRBV28 TRBD1 TGTGCCAGCAGTCCCCCAGGGGGGGGGCGCGGCTATGGCTACACCTTC CASSPPGGGRGYGYTF
many TRBJ2-3 TRBV12-3/TRBV12-4 . TGTGCCAGCAGTCCCCCTCTGGGGGGAGATACGCAGTATTTT CASSPPLGGDTQYF
. TRBJ2-5 TRBV18 . TGTGCCAGCTCACCAGGGGACAAGGCCATAGGGGATAAAGAGACCCAGTACTTC CASSPGDKAIGDKETQYF
many TRBJ2-4 TRBV5-1 . TGCGCCAGCAGCTTGTTTAGCGGAGACAAAAACATTCAGTACTTC CASSLFSGDKNIQYF
many TRBJ2-5 TRBV4-2 TRBD2 TGTGCCAGCAGCCAAGAGCGGGGGGACCAAGAGACCCAGTACTTC CASSQERGDQETQYF
many TRBJ2-1 TRBV5-1 . TGCGCCAGCAGCTTAAGAGGCGAGCAGTTCTTC CASSLRGEQFF
many TRBJ1-5 TRBV6-2/TRBV6-3 . TGTGCCAGCAGTTACTCCGGGCAGAGGGCCAATCAGCCCCAGCATTTT CASSYSGQRANQPQHF
many TRBJ2-3 TRBV9 TRBD2 TGTGCCAGCAGCGTAGTCGCGGGGGGGCGTTCAGATACGCAGTATTTT CASSVVAGGRSDTQYF
many TRBJ2-7 TRBV5-5 . TGTGCCAGCAGCTTGTGGACAGCGAGCGAGCAGTACTTC CASSLWTASEQYF
many TRBJ2-2 TRBV7-7 . TGTGCCAGCAGCTTAGCCAGGTCAGGGACCGGGGAGCTGTTTTTT CASSLARSGTGELFF
many TRBJ2-4 TRBV3-1 TRBD1 TGTGCCAGCAGCCCAAGGGGGACAGGGATGAACATTCAGTACTTC CASSPRGTGMNIQYF
many TRBJ2-3 TRBV2 . TGTGCCAGCAGTGAAGAACGACCCGCTCTCACAGATACGCAGTATTTT CASSEERPALTDTQYF
many TRBJ2-5 TRBV5-1 . TGCGCCAGCAGCTTTCTCAGGTCCCAAGAGACCCAGTACTTC CASSFLRSQETQYF
many TRBJ2-3 TRBV10-2 . TGCGCCAGCAGTGGGGCCCAGGTGACAGATACGCAGTATTTT CASSGAQVTDTQYF
many TRBJ2-3 TRBV5-1 . TGCGCCAGCAGCTTGAAGGGAAACTCCGGAGATACGCAGTATTTT CASSLKGNSGDTQYF
many TRBJ1-4 TRBV4-1 TRBD1 TGCGCCAGCAGCCCAGGGACAGGGTCGGTCATTGGGCCCTTTTTT CASSPGTGSVIGPFF
many TRBJ1-1 TRBV5-1 . TGCGCCAGCAGCTTGCTTGGGGGCATGAACACTGAAGCTTTCTTT CASSLLGGMNTEAFF
many TRBJ1-5 TRBV6-1 TRBD1 TGTGCCAGCAGTCCGAGGACAGGAAGCAATCAGCCCCAGCATTTT CASSPRTGSNQPQHF
many TRBJ2-1 TRBV9 . TGTGCCAGCAGCGTAGGGCTTGGGGTACCCTACAATGAGCAGTTCTTC CASSVGLGVPYNEQFF
many TRBJ2-1 TRBV7-8 . TGTGCCAGCAGCCCTGGACTAAATTACAATGAGCAGTTCTTC CASSPGLNYNEQFF
. TRBJ1-2 TRBV12-3/TRBV12-4 . TGTGCCAGCACCTCGTTGGGTTCGGGCTATGGCTACACCTTC CASTSLGSGYGYTF
many TRBJ2-1 TRBV5-1 . TGCGCCAGCAGGATTGAGGGGGGACGGCCAGTGGGGCAGTTCTTC CASRIEGGRPVGQFF
few TRBJ2-1 TRBV5-1 . TGCGCCAGCAGACCCAACCTCGATGAGCAGTTCTTC CASRPNLDEQFF
many TRBJ2-3 TRBV4-3 . TGCGCCAGCAGCCAAGGGACAGCGGGTGTGTCAGATACGCAGTATTTT CASSQGTAGVSDTQYF
many TRBJ1-1 TRBV5-1 . TGCGCCAGCAGCAAGGATGCACTAGACACTGAAGCTTTCTTT CASSKDALDTEAFF
many TRBJ2-7 TRBV7-8 TRBD2 TGTGCCAGCAGCTTCTTTAGCGGGTCTACCTACGAGCAGTACTTC CASSFFSGSTYEQYF
many TRBJ1-1 TRBV4-3 . TGCGCCAGCAGCCAAGGAATAGAGGGAGTCTACCCTGAAGCTTTCTTT CASSQGIEGVYPEAFF
. TRBJ1-2 TRBV30 TRBD1 TGTGCCTGGGGATGGGACAGCATTAACTATGGCTACACCTTC CAWGWDSINYGYTF
many TRBJ2-3 TRBV10-3 . TGTGCCATCGGGCTAGGGGCAGATACGCAGTATTTT CAIGLGADTQYF
many TRBJ2-7 TRBV3-1 . TGTGCCAGCAGCCAACTCATCTTCCCCCACGAGCAGTACTTC CASSQLIFPHEQYF
many TRBJ2-7 TRBV20-1 TRBD1 TGCAGTGCCGACAGGGGTGGATACTACGAGCAGTACTTC CSADRGGYYEQYF
many TRBJ1-1 TRBV30 . TGTGCCTGGAGTTCGAGACAGCCGAACACTGAAGCTTTCTTT CAWSSRQPNTEAFF